This T cell receptor (beta chain) was sequenced in a study of blood T cells in healthy people across ages. Healthy individuals of Caucasian origin from Russia, aged about 6 to 100, served as donors. In each sample, at least 6 million PBMCs were isolated. Next came a second PCR, run for about 6 to 12 cycles, which used a sample-barcoded 5' primer along with a J-beta primer mix. TCRdb redid the calling of the 5' RACE reads with MiXCR, one entry per CDR3 protein. The table records about 640,000 distinct CDR3 sequences, approximately 50% of them present only once. Of note for this clonotype: As yet, its antigen is unknown.

Germline V gene sequence: CDR1 SEHNR, CDR2 FQNEAQ (reference sequence). Trimming took 5 bases from V and 0 from J, leaving 11 bases between them. The CDR3 contains 14 residues. Regarding the study as a whole: Among T cells, TCR beta diversity per million cells dropped roughly linearly as age rose.

The sequence derives from a man aged 55 to 70 in good health. V is TRBV7-9 and J is TRBJ2-7; D perhaps matches TRBD1 (6 bases). The sequenced sample was blood. This chain's CDR3 is CASSTGTFSYEQYF. In nucleotides, the CDR3 is TGTGCCAGCAGCACCGGGACATTCTCCTACGAGCAGTACTTC.